Below are 16 T cell receptor beta chains sequenced from a single sample in a study of T cell repertoires in cytomegalovirus infection. TCRdb called the reads again in MiXCR, with one record for every CDR3 protein. The sample holds more than 400,000 distinct CDR3 sequences, less than 30% seen once. The sequencing sample was made of PBMCs. These receptor sequences come from a human donor in good health (CMV status not recorded). Some clones in this sample may be carry-over from other donors' samples.

This clonotype was counted between two and nine times. The chain recombines TRBV7-9 with TRBJ2-2; D tentatively fits TRBD1 or TRBD2 (5 bases each). CDR3 length equals 15 residues. Trimming pared 4 bases from V and 6 bases from J, leaving 15 bases between. CDR1 is SEHNR and CDR2 is FQNEAQ in the germline V gene (reference sequence). CDR3 protein: CASSSQVGGPGELFF. The DNA of the CDR3 is TGTGCCAGCAGCTCCCAGGTTGGGGGACCCGGGGAGCTGTTTTTT.

This clonotype came up a few times. Here the CDR3 reads CSVGLAGLILGTDTQYF. In DNA form, the CDR3 reads TGCAGCGTCGGACTAGCGGGTCTCATATTGGGCACAGATACGCAGTATTTT. The rearrangement joins TRBV29-1 to TRBJ2-3; 11 nucleotides line up with TRBD2. V shed 6 bases and J 1 base; nucleotides not matched to a gene: 12. CDR1 and CDR2 from the germline V gene are SQVTM and ANQGSEA. There are 17 residues in the CDR3.

The gene calls are TRBV5-4 and TRBJ1-2, with a weak D call TRBD1 (6 bases). CDR1 and CDR2 (germline): SGHNT, YYREEE (reference sequence). This CDR3 region has 17 residues. Between the trimmed V and J ends, which lost 6 bases and 3 bases, there was a span of 24 bases. In nucleotides, the CDR3 is TGTGCCAGCACCCTACCCAAGGGGGGCGCAGGGGACTATGGCTACACCTTC. It is translated as CASTLPKGGAGDYGYTF.

As concerns this clonotype: Its ends do not fully match the called genes, so a read error is possible. The chain employs TRBV11-2 and TRBJ2-1; TRBD1 is a possible D gene (6 bases). Germline V CDR1 and CDR2: SGHAT, FQNNGV. This CDR3 comprises 15 residues. The CDR3 reads CASSLDPGQNNDQFF. As DNA, the CDR3 is TGTGCCAGCAGCTTAGATCCGGGACAAAACAATGATCAGTTCTTC.

The genes are TRBV7-2 and TRBJ2-1; D is unclear. V lost 2 bases and J 8 bases, leaving 7 bases between the germline ends. Germline assignment: CDR1 SGHTA and CDR2 FQGNSA. CDR3 size: 12 residues. The CDR3 sequence is CASSLTDHEQFF. CDR3 nucleotides: TGTGCCAGCAGCTTAACTGATCATGAGCAGTTCTTC.

This clonotype was observed many times. The chain uses TRBV7-2 and TRBJ2-2; 9 positions match TRBD1. This CDR3 has 19 residues. The J segment lost 5 bases and the V segment lost 1 base, leaving 14 bases of the junction unmatched. Germline V lookup: CDR1 SGHTA, CDR2 FQGNSA. The CDR3 protein is CASSLVQGASALGTGELFF. CDR3 DNA sequence: TGTGCCAGCAGCTTAGTACAGGGGGCTAGCGCCCTGGGGACCGGGGAGCTGTTTTTT.

The chain is built from TRBV14 and TRBJ2-1; weak D call: TRBD1 (5 bases). CDR3 length equals 13 residues. Germline V gene data show CDR1 as SGHDN and CDR2 as FVKESK. V lost 4 bases and J 8 bases, leaving 12 bases between the germline ends. Written as DNA, the CDR3 is TGTGCCAGCAGCCGACAGCAAAACCATGAGCAGTTCTTC. It codes for CASSRQQNHEQFF.

The chain recombines TRBV2 with TRBJ2-7; 7 bases are a match to TRBD1. The V and J ends lost 5 bases and 5 bases, in that order; junction bases with no gene match: 6. Germline CDR1 SNHLY, CDR2 FYNNEI. The CDR3 loop spans 13 amino acids. CDR3 residues: CASSKDRVDEQYV. DNA for the CDR3: TGTGCCAGCAGTAAAGACAGGGTAGACGAGCAGTACGTC.

The rearrangement links TRBV29-1 to TRBJ2-5, with 10 bases matching TRBD2. CDR3 length equals 16 residues. V gave up 5 bases and J gave up 5 bases; unmatched junction bases: 14. CDR1 SQVTM and CDR2 ANQGSEA come from the germline V gene. The CDR3 here is CSVLLAGVGSWETQYF. The CDR3 nucleotides read TGCAGCGTTCTTCTAGCGGGAGTAGGTTCTTGGGAGACCCAGTACTTC.

The rearrangement links TRBV12-3 or TRBV12-4 to TRBJ2-1; 10 bases are a match to TRBD2. The CDR3 extends over 15 amino acids. The V gene end was trimmed by 6 bases and the J gene end by 8 bases; junction bases not matched to a gene: 10. The CDR3 here is CASSPLAGAIDEQFF. The CDR3 nucleotides are TGTGCCAGCAGCCCGCTAGCGGGAGCAATCGATGAGCAGTTCTTC.

This rearrangement joins TRBV28 to TRBJ2-7; a possible D gene is TRBD2 (6 bases). V was shortened by 4 bases and J by 0 bases, with 16 bases between the two germline ends. From germline, CDR1 is MDHEN and CDR2 SYDVKM. The CDR3 is made up of 16 amino acids. CDR3 region: CASSSPGTPSSYEQYF. DNA of the CDR3: TGTGCCAGCAGTTCCCCCGGGACTCCGAGCTCCTACGAGCAGTACTTC.

This clonotype was picked up many times. The genes are TRBV7-8 and TRBJ2-3; 9 nucleotides line up with TRBD2. The ends lost 0 bases at V and 4 bases at J; junction bases unmatched: 5. The CDR3 loop spans 16 amino acids. Germline CDR1 SGHVS, CDR2 FQNEAQ. In DNA form, the CDR3 reads TGTGCCAGCAGCTTAGCGCGGGAGGGTAGCCCAGATACGCAGTATTTT. Protein sequence: CASSLAREGSPDTQYF.

This clonotype was detected only a few times. The genes are TRBV28 and TRBJ2-7, with D uncertain. The CDR3 totals 13 residues. V was shortened by 9 bases and J by 4 bases, with 16 bases between the two germline ends. CDR1 is MDHEN and CDR2 is SYDVKM in the germline V gene. The CDR3 coding sequence is TGTGCCAGTAGGAGCCCCCTTACTTACGAGCAGTACTTC. Its translation is CASRSPLTYEQYF.

This clonotype was detected a few times. This chain connects TRBV7-8 to TRBJ2-1, with TRBD2 as a possible D gene (6 bases). V shed 5 bases and J shed 0 bases, with 14 bases lying between them. The germline V gene encodes CDR1 SGHVS and CDR2 FQNEAQ. The CDR3 covers 16 residues. CDR3 nucleotide sequence: TGTGCCAGCAGCGACCTCGGGGGAAGCTCCTACAATGAGCAGTTCTTC. Its protein is CASSDLGGSSYNEQFF. Together with reference TRBV7-8 and TRBJ2-1, the CDR3 gives the full variable domain: GAGVSQSPRYKVAKRGQDVALRCDPISGHVSLFWYQQALGQGPEFLTYFQNEAQLDKSGLPSDRFFAERPEGSVSTLKIQRTQQEDSAVYLCASSDLGGSSYNEQFFGPGTRLTVL.

J is TRBJ2-7 and V is TRBV6-5, with a tentative D call TRBD2 (5 bases). V was pared by 5 bases and J by 1 base, with 12 bases between. Germline V gives CDR1 MNHEY, CDR2 SVGAGI. CDR3 length: 14 amino acids. The CDR3 coding sequence is TGTGCCAGCAGTGAAACCGGGAAGTCCTACGAGCAGTACGTC. Protein: CASSETGKSYEQYV.

This clonotype came up a few times. The J gene is TRBJ1-1, the V gene TRBV6-2 or TRBV6-3; D is undetermined. The CDR3 totals 16 residues. Germline assignment: CDR1 MNHEY and CDR2 SVGEGT. V was clipped by 6 bases and J by 1 base, with 18 bases between them. The DNA for the CDR3 is TGTGCCAGCAGACCCAATAACCCTGGGCAGAACACTGAAGCTTTCTTT. Its protein is CASRPNNPGQNTEAFF.